This T cell receptor (beta chain) was identified in a study of T cell responses to AZD1222 COVID-19 vaccine. Assay: immunoSEQ multiplex PCR; the TCRdb copy retains only in-frame clones and omits some. Here the sample spans about 180,000 clones, 85% to 90% being singletons. The germline V and J ends were trimmed by 3 bases and 5 bases, with 11 bases remaining between them. Per germline, CDR1 DFQATT and CDR2 SNEGSKA (reference sequence). The CDR3 has 14 residues. The sequence was obtained from an adult in good health. J is TRBJ2-6 and V is TRBV20-1; D is perhaps TRBD2 (7 bases). This sample comprised peripheral blood, obtained on day 0 of AZD1222 vaccination. In DNA form, the CDR3 reads TGCAGTGCTAGTGCGGGGGCGCGGGCCAACGTCCTGACTTTC. Protein product: CSASAGARANVLTF.